A single sample is the source of the 9 T cell receptor beta chains below, sequenced in a study of blood T cells in healthy people across ages. For the second PCR, which ran for about 7 to 11 cycles, a sample-barcoded 5' primer and a J-beta primer mix were used. TCRdb redid the calling of the 5' RACE reads with MiXCR, one entry per CDR3 protein. The repertoire includes 1 million or so distinct CDR3 sequences, around 43% of them detected once, and approximately 17% sits in the top ten. Sequenced sample: blood. The receptors originated from a woman aged 60-70 years in good health.

This clonotype was recorded a few times. This sequence joins TRBV20-1 and TRBJ2-3; 7 bases agree with TRBD2. CDR1 DFQATT and CDR2 SNEGSKA come from the germline V gene (reference sequence). The J segment lost 4 bases and the V segment lost 3 bases, leaving 13 bases of the junction unmatched. The CDR3 contains 16 residues. The CDR3 is CSASYRTGGMADTQYF. In nucleotides, the CDR3 is TGCAGTGCTAGTTACCGGACGGGGGGAATGGCAGATACGCAGTATTTT.

With regard to this clonotype: A much larger clone is a single base away; this may be a read error. The rearrangement uses TRBV12-3 or TRBV12-4 and TRBJ2-7, with D unclear. The CDR3 sequence is 12 residues long. V was cut by 11 bases and J by 2 bases, with 13 bases left in between. The CDR3 nucleotides are TGTGCCTGCGGCCCTAGGCCCTACGAGCAGTACTTC. Protein product: CACGPRPYEQYF.

This clonotype occurred many times. The rearrangement uses TRBV29-1 and TRBJ2-3, with D possibly matching TRBD2 (5 bases). V was shortened by 6 bases and J by 4 bases, with 11 bases between the two germline ends. Germline V lookup: CDR1 SQVTM, CDR2 ANQGSEA. The CDR3 length is 12 residues. CDR3 loop: CSVHISADTQYF. The DNA of the CDR3 is TGCAGCGTACACATTAGCGCAGATACGCAGTATTTT.

The rearrangement links TRBV24-1 to TRBJ2-5; D might be TRBD2 (6 bases). This CDR3 has 13 amino acids. In germline, CDR1 is KGHDR, CDR2 SFDVKD. Trimming pared 4 bases from V and 7 bases from J, leaving 12 bases between. The CDR3 loop is CATSERGRRTQYF. CDR3 DNA sequence: TGTGCCACCAGTGAGAGAGGGAGGCGGACCCAGTACTTC.

This chain connects TRBV5-4 to TRBJ2-7; no clear D gene. This CDR3 contains 14 residues. From germline, CDR1 is SGHNT and CDR2 YYREEE (reference sequence). V lost 0 bases, J lost 3 bases, and 10 bases lay in between. The CDR3 here is CASSLDGGVYEQYF. In DNA, the CDR3 is TGTGCCAGCAGCTTGGACGGCGGAGTCTACGAGCAGTACTTC.

This clonotype was observed a few times. The chain combines TRBV12-3 or TRBV12-4 with TRBJ2-7; D remains unclear. Trimming took 6 bases from V and 2 from J, leaving 17 bases between them. The CDR3 spans 15 residues. The chain's CDR3 is CASSSGALKAYEQYF. DNA of the CDR3: TGTGCCAGCAGCTCCGGTGCGTTAAAGGCCTACGAGCAGTACTTC.

The V and J genes are TRBV28 and TRBJ2-3, with a tentative D call TRBD2 (5 bases). This CDR3 is 17 amino acids long. V was shortened by 9 bases and J by 3 bases, with 25 bases between the two germline ends. Per germline, CDR1 MDHEN and CDR2 SYDVKM. DNA for the CDR3: TGTGCCAGTAGTCCAACCCAAGCGGTTACGGGTACAGATACGCAGTATTTT. Translation gives CASSPTQAVTGTDTQYF.

There are a few counts of this clonotype. J is TRBJ1-2 and V is TRBV10-3; D remains ambiguous. Deletions cut 2 bases from V and 10 bases from J, with 11 bases between. The CDR3 has 12 amino acids. CDR1 is ENHRY and CDR2 is SYGVKD in the germline V gene. CDR3 DNA sequence: TGTGCCATCAGTGAGACACCGCGTCTCTACACCTTC. It yields the protein CAISETPRLYTF.

This clonotype showed up many times. This rearrangement joins TRBV12-3 or TRBV12-4 to TRBJ2-7; D is perhaps TRBD2 (5 bases). The germline V and J ends were trimmed by 3 bases and 3 bases, with 12 bases remaining between them. This CDR3 comprises 14 residues. The CDR3 reads CASSFGRVGYEQYF. Written as DNA, the CDR3 is TGTGCCAGCAGTTTTGGGAGAGTAGGCTACGAGCAGTACTTC.